These 13 T cell receptor beta chains were all obtained from the same sample, sequenced in a study of shared clonotypes between healthy human individuals. The repertoire was sequenced with immunoSEQ multiplex PCR; TCRdb's copy has only in-frame clones and lacks some. Of about 1,800,000 clones in the sample, 85% to 95% are singletons; the top ten hold under 1.5%. Naive-designated CD8 cells lacked CD45RO, were positively enriched for CCR7, and omitted terminally differentiated effector memory CD45RA+ cells. The specimen was naive CD8+ T cells sorted from blood. All receptors come from a man between 18 and 29 years old in good health.

The chain uses TRBV11-2 and TRBJ2-1; TRBD1 agrees at 8 bases. The CDR3 consists of 14 residues. V shed 3 bases and J 8 bases; nucleotides not matched to a gene: 6. From germline, CDR1 is SGHAT and CDR2 FQNNGV. The CDR3 DNA is TGTGCCAGCAGCTTGGACAGGGCTATCGATGAGCAGTTCTTC. It translates to CASSLDRAIDEQFF.

The chain links TRBV5-6 to TRBJ2-7; D tentatively fits TRBD1 or TRBD2 (5 bases each). The CDR3 runs to 15 residues. V was pared by 6 bases and J by 3 bases, with 19 bases between. Germline assignment: CDR1 SGHDT and CDR2 YYEEEE. The CDR3 reads CASTGPRDGHYEQYF. CDR3 nucleotides: TGTGCCAGCACCGGGCCCCGGGACGGCCACTACGAGCAGTACTTC.

V and J are TRBV21-1 and TRBJ1-5. TRBV21-1 is reported as a pseudogene. This CDR3 is 13 amino acids long. The CDR3, as DNA: TGTGCCAGCAGCAAAAGGGCGAATCAGCCCCAGCATTTT. It yields the protein CASSKRANQPQHF.

This chain uses TRBV4-1 with TRBJ2-7; D is possibly TRBD1 (6 bases). The CDR3 consists of 15 residues. Per germline, CDR1 MGHRA and CDR2 YSYEKL. V was trimmed by 4 bases and J by 2 bases, leaving 15 bases between them. In DNA form, the CDR3 reads TGCGCCAGCAGCCCGCGACAGGTCGAGCCCTACGAGCAGTACTTC. It is translated as CASSPRQVEPYEQYF.

The rearrangement joins TRBV10-3 to TRBJ2-1; TRBD2 matches 9 bases. The CDR3 extends over 16 amino acids. Trimming removed 4 bases from V and 5 bases from J; junction bases left unmatched: 9. Germline CDR1 ENHRY, CDR2 SYGVKD. The CDR3 sequence is CAISVGREGGDNEQFF. Here the CDR3 DNA reads TGTGCCATCAGTGTTGGGCGGGAGGGCGGCGACAATGAGCAGTTCTTC.

The chain employs TRBV7-9 and TRBJ2-3; 11 nucleotides align to TRBD2. With 3 bases clipped from V and 2 bases from J, the junction kept 7 bases outside the gene matches. CDR3 length: 17 amino acids. From germline, CDR1 is SEHNR and CDR2 FQNEAQ (reference sequence). The CDR3 here is CASSFPVTSGNTDTQYF. The CDR3 region has the DNA TGTGCCAGCAGCTTCCCTGTGACTAGCGGGAACACAGATACGCAGTATTTT.

This rearrangement joins TRBV10-3 to TRBJ1-5, with D perhaps TRBD1 (5 bases). This CDR3 is built from 15 residues. V was trimmed by 4 bases and J by 4 bases, leaving 14 bases between them. Germline loops: CDR1 ENHRY, CDR2 SYGVKD. CDR3: CAISGEGEGNQPQHF. CDR3 DNA: TGTGCCATCAGTGGGGAAGGCGAGGGGAATCAGCCCCAGCATTTT.

This chain links TRBV4-1 with TRBJ2-2; 7 bases map to TRBD1. The CDR3 contains 15 residues. Per germline, CDR1 MGHRA and CDR2 YSYEKL. V was pared by 4 bases and J by 3 bases, with 5 bases of the junction left unmatched. Written as DNA, the CDR3 is TGCGCCAGCAGCCCGGGACAGACTTACACCGGGGAGCTGTTTTTT. Translation: CASSPGQTYTGELFF.

This clone was detected once. The chain carries TRBV6-6 and TRBJ2-7; the match to TRBD1 covers 9 bases. CDR1 is MNHNY, CDR2 SVGAGI, per germline (reference sequence). The V gene end was trimmed by 9 bases and the J gene end by 2 bases; junction bases not matched to a gene: 8. The CDR3 is 14 residues long. The CDR3 here is CASSGTGWTYEQYF. In DNA, the CDR3 is TGTGCCAGTTCCGGGACAGGGTGGACCTACGAGCAGTACTTC.

Comments on this clone: This specimen includes other DNA sequences encoding the same CDR3. The chain employs TRBV4-1 and TRBJ1-1, with D unresolved. Trimming removed 1 base from V and 0 bases from J, with 3 bases in between. The germline CDR1 and CDR2 sequences are MGHRA and YSYEKL. The CDR3 totals 13 residues. The CDR3 DNA is TGCGCCAGCAGCCAAGCCGTGAACACTGAAGCTTTCTTT. The encoded protein is CASSQAVNTEAFF.

This chain uses TRBV11-2 with TRBJ1-6, with 7 bases that match TRBD1. CDR3 length: 15 residues. Germline CDR1 SGHAT, CDR2 FQNNGV. With 0 bases clipped from V and 9 bases from J, the junction kept 5 bases outside the gene matches. Here the CDR3 DNA reads TGTGCCAGCAGCTTAGATCAGACAGGGATTTCACCCCTCCACTTT. It codes for CASSLDQTGISPLHF.

A word on this clone: Other DNA sequences of this sample code for an identical CDR3. V is TRBV27 and J is TRBJ2-5, with D possibly being TRBD2 (6 bases). Trimming took off 2 bases at V and 4 bases at J, with 11 bases between the two ends. The CDR3 is 14 amino acids. Per germline, CDR1 MNHEY and CDR2 SMNVEV (reference sequence). In DNA, the CDR3 is TGTGCCAGCAGTTTACTGGGTAGCGGAGAGACCCAGTACTTC. This codes for CASSLLGSGETQYF.

This clone has only one observation. The V gene is TRBV10-2, the J gene TRBJ1-1; D is possibly TRBD1 (6 bases). This CDR3 contains 13 residues. Per the germline V gene, CDR1 is WSHSY and CDR2 is SAAADI. V was cut by 3 bases and J by 3 bases, with 8 bases left in between. The CDR3 here is CASSDRGYTEAFF. CDR3 sequence (DNA): TGCGCCAGCAGTGACAGGGGCTACACTGAAGCTTTCTTT.